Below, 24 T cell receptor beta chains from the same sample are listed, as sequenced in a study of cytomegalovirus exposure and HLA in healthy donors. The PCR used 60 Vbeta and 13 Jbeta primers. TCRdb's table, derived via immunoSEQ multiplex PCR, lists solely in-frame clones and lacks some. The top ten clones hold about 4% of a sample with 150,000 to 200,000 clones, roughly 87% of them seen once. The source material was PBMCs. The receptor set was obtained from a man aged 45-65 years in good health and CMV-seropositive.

CDR3 sequence reads: CAISGGGTSYNEQFF. In nucleotides, the CDR3 is TGTGCCATCAGTGGGGGCGGGACCTCCTACAATGAGCAGTTCTTC. The rearrangement links TRBV10-3 to TRBJ2-1, with D tentatively TRBD2 (6 bases). Germline CDR1 reads ENHRY; CDR2 reads SYGVKD. Trimming left V 4 bases short and J 0 bases short, with 10 bases between. CDR3 length equals 15 residues.

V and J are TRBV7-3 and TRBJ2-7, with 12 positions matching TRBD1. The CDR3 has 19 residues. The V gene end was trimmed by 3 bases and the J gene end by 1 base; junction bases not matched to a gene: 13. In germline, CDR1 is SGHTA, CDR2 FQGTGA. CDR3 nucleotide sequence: TGTGCCAGCAGCTTCCCCCGGGACAGGGGGCCTGGGGGTTCCTACGAGCAGTACTTC. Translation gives CASSFPRDRGPGGSYEQYF.

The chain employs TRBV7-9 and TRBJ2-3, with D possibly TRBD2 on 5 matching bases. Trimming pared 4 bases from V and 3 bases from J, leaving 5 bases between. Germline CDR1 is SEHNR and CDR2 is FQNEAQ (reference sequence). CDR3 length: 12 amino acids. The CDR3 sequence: CASSSGTDTQYF. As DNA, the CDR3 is TGTGCCAGCAGCTCGGGAACAGATACGCAGTATTTT.

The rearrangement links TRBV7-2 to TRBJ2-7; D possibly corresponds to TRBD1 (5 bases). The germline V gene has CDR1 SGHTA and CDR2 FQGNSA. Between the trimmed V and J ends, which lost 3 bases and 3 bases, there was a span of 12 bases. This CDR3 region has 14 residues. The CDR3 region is CASSLAQGNYEQYF. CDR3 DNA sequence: TGTGCCAGCAGCTTGGCGCAGGGAAACTACGAGCAGTACTTC.

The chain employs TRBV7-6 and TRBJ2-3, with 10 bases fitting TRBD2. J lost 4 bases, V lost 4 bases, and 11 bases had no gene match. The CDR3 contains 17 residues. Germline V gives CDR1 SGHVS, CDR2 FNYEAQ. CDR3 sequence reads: CASSSRVASGSADTQYF. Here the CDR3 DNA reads TGTGCCAGCAGCTCCCGAGTGGCTAGCGGGAGTGCAGATACGCAGTATTTT.

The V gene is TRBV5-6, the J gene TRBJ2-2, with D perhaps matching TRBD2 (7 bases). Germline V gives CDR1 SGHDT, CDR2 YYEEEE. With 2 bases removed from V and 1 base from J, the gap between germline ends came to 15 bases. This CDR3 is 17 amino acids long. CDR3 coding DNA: TGTGCCAGCAGCTTTTCATGGGGGGGCCGGAACACCGGGGAGCTGTTTTTT. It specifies CASSFSWGGRNTGELFF.

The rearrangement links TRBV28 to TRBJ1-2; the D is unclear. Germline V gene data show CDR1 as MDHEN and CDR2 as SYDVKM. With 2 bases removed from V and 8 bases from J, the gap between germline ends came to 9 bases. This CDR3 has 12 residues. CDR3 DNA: TGTGCCAGCAGTTTAGAGGTACGGGGCTACACCTTC. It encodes CASSLEVRGYTF.

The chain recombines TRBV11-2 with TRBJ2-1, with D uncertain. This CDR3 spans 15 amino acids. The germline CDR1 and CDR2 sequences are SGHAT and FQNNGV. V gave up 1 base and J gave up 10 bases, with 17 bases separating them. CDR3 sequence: CASSLVRGRPQEQFF. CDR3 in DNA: TGTGCCAGCAGCTTAGTTCGTGGTCGCCCCCAGGAGCAGTTCTTC.

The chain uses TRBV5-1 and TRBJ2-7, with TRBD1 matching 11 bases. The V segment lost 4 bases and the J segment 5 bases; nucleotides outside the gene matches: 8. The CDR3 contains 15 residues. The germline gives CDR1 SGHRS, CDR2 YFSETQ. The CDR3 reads CASSASGTGGNEQYF. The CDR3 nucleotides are TGCGCCAGCAGCGCTTCCGGGACAGGGGGTAACGAGCAGTACTTC.

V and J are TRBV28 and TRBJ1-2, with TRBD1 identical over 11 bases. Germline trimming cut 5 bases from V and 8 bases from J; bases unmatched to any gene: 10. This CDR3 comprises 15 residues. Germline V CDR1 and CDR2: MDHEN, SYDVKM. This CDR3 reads CASSQSGTGGRGYTF. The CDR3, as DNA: TGTGCCAGCAGTCAGTCCGGGACAGGGGGTCGGGGCTACACCTTC.

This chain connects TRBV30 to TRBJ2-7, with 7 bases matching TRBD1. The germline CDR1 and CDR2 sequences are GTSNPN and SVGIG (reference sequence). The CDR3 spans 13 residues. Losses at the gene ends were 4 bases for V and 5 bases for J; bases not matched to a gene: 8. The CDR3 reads CAWTGGTLNEQYF. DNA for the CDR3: TGTGCCTGGACAGGGGGAACCCTTAACGAGCAGTACTTC.

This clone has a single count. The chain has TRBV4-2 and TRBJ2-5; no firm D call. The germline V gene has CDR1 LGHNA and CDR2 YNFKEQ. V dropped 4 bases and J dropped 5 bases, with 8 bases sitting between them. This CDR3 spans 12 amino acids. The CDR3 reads CASSLLSETQYF. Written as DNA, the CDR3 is TGTGCCAGCAGCCTCCTAAGCGAGACCCAGTACTTC.

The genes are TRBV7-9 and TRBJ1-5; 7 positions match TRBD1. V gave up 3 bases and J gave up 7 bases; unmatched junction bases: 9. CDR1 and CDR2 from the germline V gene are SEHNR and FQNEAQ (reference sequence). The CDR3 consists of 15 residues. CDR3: CASSFGGAGGQPQHF. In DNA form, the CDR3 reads TGTGCCAGCAGCTTCGGGGGGGCAGGGGGACAGCCCCAGCATTTT.

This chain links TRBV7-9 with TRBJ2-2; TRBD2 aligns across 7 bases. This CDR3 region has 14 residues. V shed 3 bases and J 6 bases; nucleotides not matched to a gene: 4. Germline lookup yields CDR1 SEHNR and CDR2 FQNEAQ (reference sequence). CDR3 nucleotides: TGTGCCAGCAGCTTCCCGGGGGGAGCCGGGGAGCTGTTTTTT. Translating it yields CASSFPGGAGELFF.

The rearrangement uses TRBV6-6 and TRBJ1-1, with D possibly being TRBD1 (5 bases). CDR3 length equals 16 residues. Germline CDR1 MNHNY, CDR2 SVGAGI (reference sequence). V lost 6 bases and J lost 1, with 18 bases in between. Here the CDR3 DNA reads TGTGCCAGCAGCCGGGCGGGGCCAGGTCAGAACACTGAAGCTTTCTTT. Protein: CASSRAGPGQNTEAFF.

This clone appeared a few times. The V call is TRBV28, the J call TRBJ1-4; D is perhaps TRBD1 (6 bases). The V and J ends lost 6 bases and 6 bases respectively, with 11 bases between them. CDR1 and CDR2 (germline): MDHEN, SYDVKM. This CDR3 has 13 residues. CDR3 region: CASRGPGDEKLFF. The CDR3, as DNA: TGTGCCAGCAGAGGGCCAGGGGATGAAAAACTGTTTTTT.

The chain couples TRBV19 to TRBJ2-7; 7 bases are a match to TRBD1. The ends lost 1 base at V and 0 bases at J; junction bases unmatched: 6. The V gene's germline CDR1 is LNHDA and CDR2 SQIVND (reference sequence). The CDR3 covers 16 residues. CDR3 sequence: CASSIGSAGGSYEQYF. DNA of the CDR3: TGTGCCAGTAGTATAGGCTCCGCAGGGGGCTCCTACGAGCAGTACTTC.

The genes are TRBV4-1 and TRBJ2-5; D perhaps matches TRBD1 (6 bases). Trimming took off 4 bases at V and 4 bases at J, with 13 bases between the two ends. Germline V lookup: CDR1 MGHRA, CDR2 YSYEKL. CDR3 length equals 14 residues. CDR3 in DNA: TGCGCCAGCAGCCCGGGACAACCATCAGAGACCCAGTACTTC. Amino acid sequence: CASSPGQPSETQYF.

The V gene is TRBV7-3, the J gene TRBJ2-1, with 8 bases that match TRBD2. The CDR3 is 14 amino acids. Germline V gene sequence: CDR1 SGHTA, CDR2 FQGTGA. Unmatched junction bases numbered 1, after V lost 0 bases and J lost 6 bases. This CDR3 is CASSLTRGGNEQFF. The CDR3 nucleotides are TGTGCCAGCAGCTTAACCCGGGGGGGCAATGAGCAGTTCTTC. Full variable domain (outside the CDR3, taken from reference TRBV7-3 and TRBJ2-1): GAGVSQTPSNKVTEKGKYVELRCDPISGHTALYWYRQSLGQGPEFLIYFQGTGAADDSGLPNDRFFAVRPEGSVSTLKIQRTERGDSAVYLCASSLTRGGNEQFFGPGTRLTVL.

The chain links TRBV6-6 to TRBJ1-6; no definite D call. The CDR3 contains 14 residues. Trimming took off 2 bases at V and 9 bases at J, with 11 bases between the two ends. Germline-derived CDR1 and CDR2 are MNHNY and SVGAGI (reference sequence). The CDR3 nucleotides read TGTGCCAGCAGTTACGAGCGGGTGGCTTCACCCCTCCACTTT. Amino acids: CASSYERVASPLHF.

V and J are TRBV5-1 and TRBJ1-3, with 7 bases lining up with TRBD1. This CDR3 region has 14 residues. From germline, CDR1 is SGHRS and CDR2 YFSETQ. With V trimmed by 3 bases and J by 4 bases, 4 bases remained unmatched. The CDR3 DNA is TGCGCCAGCAGCTCCGGGACAGAAGGAAACACCATATATTTT. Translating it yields CASSSGTEGNTIYF.

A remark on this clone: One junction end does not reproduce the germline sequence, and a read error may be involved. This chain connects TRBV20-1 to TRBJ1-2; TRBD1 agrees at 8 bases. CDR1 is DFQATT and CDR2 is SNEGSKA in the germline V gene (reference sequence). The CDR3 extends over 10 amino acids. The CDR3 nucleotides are TGCAGTGCCACCGGACAGGGACGACTCTTC. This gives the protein CSATGQGRLF.

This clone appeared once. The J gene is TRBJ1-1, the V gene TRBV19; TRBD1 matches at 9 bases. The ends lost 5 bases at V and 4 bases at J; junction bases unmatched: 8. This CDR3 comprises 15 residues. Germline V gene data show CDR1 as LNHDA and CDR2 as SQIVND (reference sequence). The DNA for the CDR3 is TGTGCCAGTAGTCCCGGGACAGGGTTAGGCACTGAAGCTTTCTTT. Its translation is CASSPGTGLGTEAFF.

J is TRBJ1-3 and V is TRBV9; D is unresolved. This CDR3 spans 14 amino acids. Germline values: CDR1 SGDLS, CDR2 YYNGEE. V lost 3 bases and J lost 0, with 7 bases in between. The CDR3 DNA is TGTGCCAGCAGCGCAGCGAGCTCTGGAAACACCATATATTTT. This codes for CASSAASSGNTIYF.